The clone carrying this T cell receptor (beta chain) was observed a single time. TCRdb keeps only in-frame clones here, not all; method: immunoSEQ multiplex PCR. The data hold over 70,000 clones, with 80% to 90% observed a single time. Trimming took 7 bases from V and 12 from J, leaving 22 bases between them. Germline V gene data show CDR1 as LGHNT and CDR2 as FRNRAP. CDR3 length: 14 amino acids. This sample is drawn from a study of blood T cell repertoires in COVID-19. Overall study context: PBMCs, B-cell-depleted T cells, or T cells provided the cDNA or gDNA that made up the material.

The sample was peripheral blood. The rearrangement joins TRBV12-5 to TRBJ2-1; perhaps TRBD2 as D (6 bases). The sequence derives from a man older than 75 with acute or convalescent COVID-19. The CDR3 bases are TGTGCTAGTGCCTTGACCGCGCTTGGGGGGTGGCAGTTCTTC. As protein: CASALTALGGWQFF.